Listed here are 5 T cell receptor beta chains from one sample, sequenced in a study of shared clonotypes between healthy human individuals. Sequenced by immunoSEQ multiplex PCR; TCRdb stores in-frame clones only, minus some. The sample contains about 960,000 clones, roughly 72% of which appear only once. Sequencing input: memory CD4+ T cells sorted from blood. The subset is: CD45RA-negative fraction. The receptor set was obtained from a man aged 18 to 29 in good health.

The V call is TRBV6-1, the J call TRBJ2-2, with 10 positions matching TRBD1. The length of the CDR3 is 15 residues. Germline CDR1 MNHNS, CDR2 SASEGT. V was clipped by 6 bases and J by 0 bases; unmatched bases: 1. The CDR3 bases are TGTGCCAGCAGAGGACAGGGGGCGAACACCGGGGAGCTGTTTTTT. Translated: CASRGQGANTGELFF.

The rearrangement uses TRBV7-9 and TRBJ1-4; TRBD1 might be the D (5 bases). Trimming removed 0 bases from V and 1 base from J, with 12 bases in between. The CDR3 length is 17 residues. Germline lookup yields CDR1 SEHNR and CDR2 FQNEAQ (reference sequence). CDR3 in DNA: TGTGCCAGCAGCTTAGCGCGAGGGGAGGGAACTAATGAAAAACTGTTTTTT. Amino acids: CASSLARGEGTNEKLFF.

The chain carries TRBV19 and TRBJ2-7; 11 positions match TRBD1. Germline lookup yields CDR1 LNHDA and CDR2 SQIVND (reference sequence). J gave up 4 bases and V 7 bases, and 3 bases lay outside the gene matches. This CDR3 spans 13 amino acids. The CDR3 nucleotides read TGTGCCAGTACCGGACAGGGGGCATACGAGCAGTACTTC. Its translation is CASTGQGAYEQYF.

This clone was seen only a few times. The chain carries TRBV18 and TRBJ1-2, with TRBD1 matching over 9 bases. The CDR3 consists of 17 residues. From germline, CDR1 is KGHSH and CDR2 LQKENI. With 4 bases clipped from V and 5 bases from J, the junction kept 14 bases outside the gene matches. The CDR3 sequence is CASSRQRTGANPYGYTF. CDR3 coding DNA: TGTGCCAGCTCACGACAGAGGACAGGGGCGAACCCATATGGCTACACCTTC.

V and J are TRBV27 and TRBJ1-6; D unclear. V was clipped by 7 bases and J by 7 bases, with 11 bases between them. The length of the CDR3 is 13 residues. The germline gives CDR1 MNHEY, CDR2 SMNVEV (reference sequence). The chain's CDR3 is CASKGQANSPLHF. Here the CDR3 DNA reads TGTGCCAGCAAGGGCCAGGCGAATTCACCCCTCCACTTT.